Here is one T cell receptor beta chain with its context. Its matching antigen is unknown. A read error may explain this, as a much larger clone is one base away. This sample is drawn from a study of tumor and adjacent non-tumor tissue in lung cancer. Study-level information: The cohort had around twelve adenocarcinoma, 2 squamous cell and 1 small cell patients. Samples averaged approximately 3.9 million productive TCRbeta reads each.

RNA was extracted from bulk tissue without any cell sorting. Chemotherapy-naive patients with new lung cancer underwent thoracic surgery in China, August–late 2014. A modified ARM-PCR protocol with three rounds of nested PCR amplified TCRbeta. MiXCR was run by TCRdb on the multiplex PCR reads, yielding one entry per CDR3 protein. The profile shows around 71,000 distinct CDR3 sequences, 72% of them singletons. This CDR3 has 18 residues. In germline, CDR1 is PRHDT, CDR2 FYEKMQ (reference sequence). Points from the study as a whole: Normal lung showed higher cumulative top 100 clone frequency than tumor.

This chain joins TRBV13 and TRBJ2-6; 9 bases are shared with TRBD1. This TCR was sampled from a woman in her thirties or forties with non-small cell lung cancer. Material: lung tumor tissue. The CDR3 coding sequence is TGTACCAGCAGCTTAGGCCTCGGACAGGGGTCTGGGGCCAACGTCCTGACTTTC. Protein product: CTSSLGLGQGSGANVLTF.